The 20 T cell receptor beta chains in this list originate from one sample, sequenced in a study of memory CD4+ T cells and cytomegalovirus serostatus. TCRdb keeps only in-frame clones here, not all; method: immunoSEQ multiplex PCR. The sample consists of about 45,000 clones, roughly 78% of them appearing once. The sort gate was single viable CD3+CD4+CD8-CD45RO+ cells for memory CD4+ T cells. Source material: memory CD4+ T cells from blood. The receptors come from an adult in good health and CMV-seronegative.

V gene TRBV28 combines with J gene TRBJ1-1, with TRBD1 as a possible D gene (5 bases). Germline V gives CDR1 MDHEN, CDR2 SYDVKM. Trimming pared 6 bases from V and 1 base from J, leaving 12 bases between. The CDR3 has 14 residues. The CDR3 DNA follows: TGTGCCAGCAGGGCACAGGTAGGGAACACTGAAGCTTTCTTT. Translating it yields CASRAQVGNTEAFF.

J is TRBJ2-1 and V is TRBV28, with D maybe TRBD2 (6 bases). Germline CDR1 reads MDHEN; CDR2 reads SYDVKM. The CDR3 runs 15 residues. Deletions cut 3 bases from V and 0 bases from J, with 9 bases between. This CDR3 reads CASSLGGSSYNEQFF. CDR3 DNA: TGTGCCAGCAGTTTGGGGGGTAGCTCCTACAATGAGCAGTTCTTC.

The table lists this clone with a few counts. V and J are TRBV25-1 and TRBJ1-1; D is possibly TRBD1 (6 bases). Per the germline V gene, CDR1 is MGHDK and CDR2 is SYGVNS. V lost 4 bases, J lost 3 bases, and 9 bases lay in between. This CDR3 region has 13 residues. CDR3 loop: CASSVTGHTEAFF. The CDR3 nucleotides are TGTGCCAGCAGTGTAACAGGGCACACTGAAGCTTTCTTT. Full variable domain (missing parts from reference TRBV25-1 and TRBJ1-1): EADIYQTPRYLVIGTGKKITLECSQTMGHDKMYWYQQDPGMELHLIHYSYGVNSTEKGDLSSESTVSRIRTEHFPLTLESARPSHTSQYLCASSVTGHTEAFFGQGTRLTVV.

This clone was detected once. The gene calls are TRBV5-6 and TRBJ2-5; D is uncertain. This CDR3 comprises 12 residues. CDR1 is SGHDT and CDR2 is YYEEEE in the germline V gene. Trimming removed 1 base from V and 2 bases from J, with 3 bases in between. CDR3 sequence: CASSLPQETQYF. The CDR3 region has the DNA TGTGCCAGCAGCTTGCCTCAAGAGACCCAGTACTTC.

J is TRBJ2-6 and V is TRBV29-1, with 7 nucleotides matching TRBD2. CDR3 length: 21 residues. Germline CDR1 and CDR2: SQVTM and ANQGSEA. The V gene end was trimmed by 5 bases and the J gene end by 2 bases; junction bases not matched to a gene: 24. The CDR3 is CSVSPWVPGGVIGPGANVLTF. The DNA of the CDR3 is TGCAGCGTTTCTCCTTGGGTACCGGGGGGAGTGATAGGACCTGGGGCCAACGTCCTGACTTTC. The whole variable domain, filled in from reference TRBV29-1 and TRBJ2-6, reads SAVISQKPSRDICQRGTSLTIQCQVDSQVTMMFWYRQQPGQSLTLIATANQGSEATYESGFVIDKFPISRPNLTFSTLTVSNMSPEDSSIYLCSVSPWVPGGVIGPGANVLTFGAGSRLTVL.

The chain combines TRBV6-1 with TRBJ1-5; 8 bases map to TRBD1. Germline CDR1 and CDR2: MNHNS and SASEGT. CDR3 length: 14 amino acids. The V gene end was trimmed by 4 bases and the J gene end by 1 base; junction bases not matched to a gene: 0. DNA for the CDR3: TGTGCCAGCAGTGGACAGGGGAGCAATCAGCCCCAGCATTTT. This codes for CASSGQGSNQPQHF.

The chain couples TRBV27 to TRBJ1-4; maybe TRBD1 (5 bases). The CDR3 is 14 amino acids. Germline CDR1 MNHEY, CDR2 SMNVEV (reference sequence). V dropped 8 bases and J dropped 4 bases, with 14 bases sitting between them. The CDR3 DNA sequence: TGTGCCAGCCGCGGGGCGGGTGTTAATGAAAAACTGTTTTTT. Encoded protein: CASRGAGVNEKLFF.

This chain joins TRBV11-2 and TRBJ1-2; 12 positions agree with TRBD1. With V trimmed by 4 bases and J by 8 bases, 8 bases remained unmatched. Looked up from germline, CDR1 is SGHAT and CDR2 is FQNNGV. CDR3 size: 15 residues. The CDR3 loop reads CASSSRDRGRGGYTF. The DNA for the CDR3 is TGTGCCAGCAGCTCCCGGGACAGGGGGCGCGGGGGCTACACCTTC.

The V call is TRBV5-4, the J call TRBJ2-5; 7 nucleotides agree with TRBD2. The CDR3 loop spans 17 amino acids. Germline V lookup: CDR1 SGHNT, CDR2 YYREEE (reference sequence). J was trimmed by 2 bases and V by 3 bases; bases with no gene match: 13. The CDR3: CASSSPWGGDSQETQYF. The DNA of the CDR3 is TGTGCCAGCAGCTCCCCCTGGGGGGGGGACTCTCAAGAGACCCAGTACTTC.

This chain links TRBV4-2 with TRBJ1-1, with 7 bases identical to TRBD1. The CDR3 has 15 residues. Unmatched junction bases numbered 10, after V lost 8 bases and J lost 1 base. Germline CDR1 reads LGHNA; CDR2 reads YNFKEQ. CDR3 coding DNA: TGTGCCAGCCATGCGGGGGACAGATCGAACACTGAAGCTTTCTTT. As protein: CASHAGDRSNTEAFF.

This sequence joins TRBV18 and TRBJ1-1; TRBD1 aligns across 7 bases. The V and J ends lost 4 bases and 2 bases, in that order; junction bases with no gene match: 4. The CDR3 runs 14 residues. Germline loops: CDR1 KGHSH, CDR2 LQKENI. CDR3 region: CASSLGQVNTEAFF. CDR3 coding DNA: TGTGCCAGCTCACTCGGACAGGTTAACACTGAAGCTTTCTTT.

This clone was counted between two and nine times. V gene TRBV29-1 combines with J gene TRBJ2-7; the D gene is possibly TRBD2 (6 bases). Germline V gene data show CDR1 as SQVTM and CDR2 as ANQGSEA. Trimming took 6 bases from V and 7 from J, leaving 16 bases between them. The CDR3 is 12 residues long. The CDR3 reads CSVGDSEGEQYF. In DNA, the CDR3 is TGCAGCGTGGGGGACTCCGAGGGGGAGCAGTACTTC.

This rearrangement joins TRBV7-9 to TRBJ2-5, with TRBD2 matching over 11 bases. V lost 8 bases to trimming and J lost 4 bases; unmatched junction nucleotides: 0. This CDR3 spans 12 amino acids. The germline CDR1 and CDR2 sequences are SEHNR and FQNEAQ (reference sequence). The CDR3, as DNA: TGTGCCAGCGGGACTAGCGGAGAGACCCAGTACTTC. It translates to CASGTSGETQYF.

This chain links TRBV5-1 with TRBJ2-1; D assignment may be TRBD1 or TRBD2 (5 bases each). V lost 6 bases and J 3 bases, leaving 13 bases between the germline ends. The germline V gene encodes CDR1 SGHRS and CDR2 YFSETQ. CDR3 length equals 14 residues. CDR3 protein: CASTEGTVYNEQFF. Here the CDR3 DNA reads TGCGCCAGCACCGAGGGGACGGTCTACAATGAGCAGTTCTTC.

The chain links TRBV6-6 to TRBJ1-5, with 8 bases fitting TRBD1. Germline values: CDR1 MNHNY, CDR2 SVGAGI (reference sequence). V shed 8 bases, J shed 3 bases, and the junction held 6 bases outside the gene matches. The CDR3 extends over 14 amino acids. The chain's CDR3 is CASGDRLSNQPQHF. CDR3 bases: TGTGCCAGCGGGGACAGGCTGTCCAATCAGCCCCAGCATTTT.

This chain joins TRBV11-2 and TRBJ2-7, with 9 bases lining up with TRBD1. The CDR3 contains 15 residues. Germline assignment: CDR1 SGHAT and CDR2 FQNNGV. J gave up 5 bases and V 5 bases, and 10 bases lay outside the gene matches. The DNA of the CDR3 is TGTGCCAGCAGCCCCGCCGATGACAGGGGGGACGAGCAGTACTTC. As protein: CASSPADDRGDEQYF. The variable domain in full, with the rest retrieved from reference TRBV11-2 and TRBJ2-7, is EAGVAQSPRYKIIEKRQSVAFWCNPISGHATLYWYQQILGQGPKLLIQFQNNGVVDDSQLPKDRFSAERLKGVDSTLKIQPAKLEDSAVYLCASSPADDRGDEQYFGPGTRLTVT.

This clone was observed once. The chain employs TRBV6-6 and TRBJ2-7, with 7 bases fitting TRBD1. This CDR3 is built from 14 residues. The germline CDR1 and CDR2 sequences are MNHNY and SVGAGI (reference sequence). The ends lost 4 bases at V and 2 bases at J; junction bases unmatched: 5. As DNA, the CDR3 is TGTGCCAGCAGTTCGACAGGGATAACCTACGAGCAGTACTTC. This gives the protein CASSSTGITYEQYF.

This clone showed up just a few times. This chain links TRBV2 with TRBJ1-1, with D maybe TRBD1 (5 bases). V dropped 4 bases and J dropped 4 bases, with 22 bases sitting between them. The CDR3 is made up of 17 amino acids. Germline assignment: CDR1 SNHLY and CDR2 FYNNEI. The DNA for the CDR3 is TGTGCCAGCAGTGGAGACAGTGAGCTTAGGAGGAGCACTGAAGCTTTCTTT. It translates to CASSGDSELRRSTEAFF.

The rearrangement uses TRBV28 and TRBJ1-2; possible D gene TRBD1, 6 bases. Germline assignment: CDR1 MDHEN and CDR2 SYDVKM. Trimming removed 2 bases from V and 4 bases from J, with 23 bases in between. The CDR3 length is 18 residues. This CDR3 reads CASSLVVTGRLMGYGYTF. The DNA of the CDR3 is TGTGCCAGCAGTTTAGTTGTAACAGGGCGGTTGATGGGCTATGGCTACACCTTC.

Only a few counts were recorded for this clone. The chain uses TRBV5-1 and TRBJ2-7; 11 bases agree with TRBD2. Trimming at V came to 4 bases and at J to 0 bases, leaving 3 bases not matched to a gene. The germline V gene has CDR1 SGHRS and CDR2 YFSETQ. CDR3 length equals 15 residues. CDR3 sequence (DNA): TGCGCCAGCAGCCCCACTAGCGGGGGCTCCTACGAGCAGTACTTC. Translated, it gives CASSPTSGGSYEQYF. The variable domain in full, with the rest retrieved from reference TRBV5-1 and TRBJ2-7, is KAGVTQTPRYLIKTRGQQVTLSCSPISGHRSVSWYQQTPGQGLQFLFEYFSETQRNKGNFPGRFSGRQFSNSRSEMNVSTLELGDSALYLCASSPTSGGSYEQYFGPGTRLTVT.